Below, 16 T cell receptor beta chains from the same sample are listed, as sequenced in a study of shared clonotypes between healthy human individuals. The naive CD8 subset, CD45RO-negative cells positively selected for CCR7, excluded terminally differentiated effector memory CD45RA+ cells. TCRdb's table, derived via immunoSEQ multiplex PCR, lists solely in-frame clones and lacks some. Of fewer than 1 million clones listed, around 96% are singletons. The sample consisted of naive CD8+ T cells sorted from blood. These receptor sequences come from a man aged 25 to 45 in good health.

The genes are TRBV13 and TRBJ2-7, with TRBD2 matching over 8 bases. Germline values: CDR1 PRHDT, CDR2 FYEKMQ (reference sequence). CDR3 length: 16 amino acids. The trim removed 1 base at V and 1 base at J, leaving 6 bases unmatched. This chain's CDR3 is CASSLVSGGASYEQYF. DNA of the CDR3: TGTGCCAGCAGCTTAGTTTCGGGAGGGGCTTCCTACGAGCAGTACTTC.

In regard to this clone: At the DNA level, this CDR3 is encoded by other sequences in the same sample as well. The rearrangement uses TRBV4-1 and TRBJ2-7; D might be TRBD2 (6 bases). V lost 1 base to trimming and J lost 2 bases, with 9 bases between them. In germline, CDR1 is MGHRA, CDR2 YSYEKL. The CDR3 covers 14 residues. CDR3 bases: TGCGCCAGCAGCCAAGTGTCGGGGGCCTACGAGCAGTACTTC. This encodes CASSQVSGAYEQYF.

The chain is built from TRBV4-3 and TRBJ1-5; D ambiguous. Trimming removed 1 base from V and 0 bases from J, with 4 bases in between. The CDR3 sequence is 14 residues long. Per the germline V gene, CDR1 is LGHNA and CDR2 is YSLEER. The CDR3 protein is CASSQVYSNQPQHF. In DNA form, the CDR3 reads TGCGCCAGCAGCCAAGTTTATAGCAATCAGCCCCAGCATTTT.

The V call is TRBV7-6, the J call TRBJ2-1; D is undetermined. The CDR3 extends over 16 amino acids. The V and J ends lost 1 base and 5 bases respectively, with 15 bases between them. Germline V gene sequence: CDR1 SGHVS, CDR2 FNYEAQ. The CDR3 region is CASSLGAVLADNEQFF. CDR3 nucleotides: TGTGCCAGCAGCTTAGGTGCCGTGCTGGCGGACAATGAGCAGTTCTTC.

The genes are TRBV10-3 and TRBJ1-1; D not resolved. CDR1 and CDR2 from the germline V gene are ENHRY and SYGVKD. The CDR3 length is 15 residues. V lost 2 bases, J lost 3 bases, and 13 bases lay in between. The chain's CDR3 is CAISERESGDTEAFF. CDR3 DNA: TGTGCCATCAGTGAGAGGGAGTCTGGGGACACTGAAGCTTTCTTT.

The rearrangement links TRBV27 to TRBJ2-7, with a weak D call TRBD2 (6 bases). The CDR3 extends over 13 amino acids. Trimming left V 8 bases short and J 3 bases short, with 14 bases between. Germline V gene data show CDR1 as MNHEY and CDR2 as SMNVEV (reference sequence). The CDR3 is CASHGTGGYEQYF. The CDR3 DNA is TGTGCCAGCCACGGGACTGGGGGCTACGAGCAGTACTTC.

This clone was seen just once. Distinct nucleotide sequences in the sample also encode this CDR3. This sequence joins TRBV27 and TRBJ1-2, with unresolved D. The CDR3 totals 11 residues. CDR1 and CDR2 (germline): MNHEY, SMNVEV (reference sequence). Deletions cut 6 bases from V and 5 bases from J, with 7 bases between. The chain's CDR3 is CASSDGYGYTF. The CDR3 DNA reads TGTGCCAGCAGCGACGGTTATGGCTACACCTTC.

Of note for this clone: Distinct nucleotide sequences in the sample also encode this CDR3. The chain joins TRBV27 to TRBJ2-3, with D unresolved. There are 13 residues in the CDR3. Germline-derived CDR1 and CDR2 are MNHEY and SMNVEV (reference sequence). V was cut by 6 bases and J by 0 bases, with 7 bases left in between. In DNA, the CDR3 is TGTGCCAGCAGATTACTTAGCACAGATACGCAGTATTTT. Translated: CASRLLSTDTQYF.

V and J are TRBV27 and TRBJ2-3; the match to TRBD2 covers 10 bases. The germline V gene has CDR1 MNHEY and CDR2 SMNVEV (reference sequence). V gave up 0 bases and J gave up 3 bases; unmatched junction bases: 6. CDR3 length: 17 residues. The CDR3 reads CASSLSGGSGRTDTQYF. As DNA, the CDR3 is TGTGCCAGCAGTTTATCGGGAGGTAGCGGGAGGACAGATACGCAGTATTTT.

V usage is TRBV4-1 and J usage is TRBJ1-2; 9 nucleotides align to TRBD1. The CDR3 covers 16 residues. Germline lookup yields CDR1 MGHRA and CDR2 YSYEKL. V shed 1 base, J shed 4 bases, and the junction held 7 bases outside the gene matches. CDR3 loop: CASSQVGTGRSYGYTF. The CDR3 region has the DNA TGCGCCAGCAGCCAAGTCGGGACAGGGAGGAGCTATGGCTACACCTTC.

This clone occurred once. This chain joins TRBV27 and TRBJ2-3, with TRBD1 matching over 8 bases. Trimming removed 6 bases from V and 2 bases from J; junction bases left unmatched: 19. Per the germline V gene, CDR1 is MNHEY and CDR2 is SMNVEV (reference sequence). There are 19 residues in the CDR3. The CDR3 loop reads CASRTSGTGSLRNTDTQYF. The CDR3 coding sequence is TGTGCCAGCAGAACATCCGGGACAGGAAGCCTCCGCAACACAGATACGCAGTATTTT.

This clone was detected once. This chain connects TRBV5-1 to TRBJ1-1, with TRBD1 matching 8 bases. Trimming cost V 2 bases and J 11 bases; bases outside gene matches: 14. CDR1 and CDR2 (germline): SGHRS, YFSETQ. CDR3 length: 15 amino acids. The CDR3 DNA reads TGCGCCAGCAGCTTAGACAGGGGATACCCAACGGTTGCTTTCTTT. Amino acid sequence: CASSLDRGYPTVAFF.

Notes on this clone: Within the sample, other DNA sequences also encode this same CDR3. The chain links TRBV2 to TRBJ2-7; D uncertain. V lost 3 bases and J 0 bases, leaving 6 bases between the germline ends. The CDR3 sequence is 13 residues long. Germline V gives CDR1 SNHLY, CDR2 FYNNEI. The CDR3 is CASSDGNSYEQYF. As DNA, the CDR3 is TGTGCCAGCAGTGACGGCAACTCCTACGAGCAGTACTTC.

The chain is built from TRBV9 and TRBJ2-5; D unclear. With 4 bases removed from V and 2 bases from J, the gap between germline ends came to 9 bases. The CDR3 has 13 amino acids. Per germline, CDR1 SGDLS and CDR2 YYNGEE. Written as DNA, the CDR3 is TGTGCCAGCAGCTCAAACCCTCAAGAGACCCAGTACTTC. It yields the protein CASSSNPQETQYF.

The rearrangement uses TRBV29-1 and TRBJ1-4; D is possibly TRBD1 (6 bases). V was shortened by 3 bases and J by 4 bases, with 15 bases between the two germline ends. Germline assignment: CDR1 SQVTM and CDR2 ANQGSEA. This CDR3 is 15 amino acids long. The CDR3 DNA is TGCAGCGTTGACCTCGGGACATTTGGTAATGAAAAACTGTTTTTT. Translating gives CSVDLGTFGNEKLFF.

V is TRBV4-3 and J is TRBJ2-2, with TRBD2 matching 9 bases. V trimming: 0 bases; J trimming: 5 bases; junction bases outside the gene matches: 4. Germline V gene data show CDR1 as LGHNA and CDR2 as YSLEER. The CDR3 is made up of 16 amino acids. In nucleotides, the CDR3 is TGCGCCAGCAGCCAAGATTTAGCGGGAGTAACCGGGGAGCTGTTTTTT. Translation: CASSQDLAGVTGELFF.